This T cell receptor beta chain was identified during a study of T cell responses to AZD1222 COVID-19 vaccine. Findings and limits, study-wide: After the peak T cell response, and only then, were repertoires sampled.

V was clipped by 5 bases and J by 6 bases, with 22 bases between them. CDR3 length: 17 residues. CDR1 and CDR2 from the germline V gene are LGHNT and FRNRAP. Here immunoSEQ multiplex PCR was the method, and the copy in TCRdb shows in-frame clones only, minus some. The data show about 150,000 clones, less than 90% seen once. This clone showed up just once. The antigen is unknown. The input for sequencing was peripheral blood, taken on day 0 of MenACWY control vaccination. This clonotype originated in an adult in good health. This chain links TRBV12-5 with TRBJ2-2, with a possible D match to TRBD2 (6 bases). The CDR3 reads CASGLVLTSSGAGELFF. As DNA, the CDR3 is TGTGCTAGTGGTCTAGTTTTGACTAGTTCGGGCGCCGGGGAGCTGTTTTTT. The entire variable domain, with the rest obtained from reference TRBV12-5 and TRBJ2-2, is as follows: DARVTQTPRHKVTEMGQEVTMRCQPILGHNTVFWYRQTMMQGLELLAYFRNRAPLDDSGMPKDRFSAEMPDATLATLKIQPSEPRDSAVYFCASGLVLTSSGAGELFFGEGSRLTVL.